This T cell receptor (beta chain) was sequenced during a study of T cell responses to AZD1222 COVID-19 vaccine. Data came from immunoSEQ multiplex PCR; TCRdb stores just in-frame clones and leaves some out. The sample holds over 45,000 clones; around 85% are singletons and the top ten take roughly 19%. Germline CDR1 reads SGHKS; CDR2 reads YYEKEE (reference sequence). Trimming shortened V by 0 bases and J by 0 bases, and 7 bases separated the two germline ends. The CDR3 has 15 residues. The gene calls are TRBV5-5 and TRBJ1-5; no definite D call. The sample here was peripheral blood, taken on day 0 of MenACWY control vaccination. The TCR was taken from an adult in good health. The CDR3 coding sequence is TGTGCCAGCAGCTTGGCCGGATATAGCAATCAGCCCCAGCATTTT. The encoded protein is CASSLAGYSNQPQHF.